Listed here are 17 T cell receptor beta chains from one sample, sequenced in a study of T cell responses to AZD1222 COVID-19 vaccine. Sequenced by immunoSEQ multiplex PCR; TCRdb stores in-frame clones only, minus some. The sample records 100,000 or so clones, more than 75% being singletons. The specimen comprised peripheral blood, sampled 28 days after the second AZD1222 dose. Source of these receptors: an adult who received the AZD1222 COVID-19 vaccine.

The CDR3 DNA reads as TGTGCCAGCAGCTTAGTTAGGGGTGGTTTGGTCACTGAAGCTTTCTTT. The encoded protein is CASSLVRGGLVTEAFF. This chain links TRBV7-9 with TRBJ1-1, with D possibly TRBD1 on 5 matching bases. This CDR3 is built from 16 residues. CDR1 is SEHNR and CDR2 is FQNEAQ in the germline V gene (reference sequence). V was trimmed by 1 base and J by 4 bases, leaving 16 bases between them.

The CDR3 protein is CASSSGTQDYGYTF. CDR3 in DNA: TGTGCCAGCAGCTCCGGGACACAGGACTATGGCTACACCTTC. The chain combines TRBV9 with TRBJ1-2; D possibly corresponds to TRBD1 (6 bases). The CDR3 loop spans 14 amino acids. The germline V gene encodes CDR1 SGDLS and CDR2 YYNGEE. Trimming cost V 4 bases and J 3 bases, with 13 bases left between them.

Here the CDR3 DNA reads TGTGCCAGCGGATACCAGCGGGGTGGAGATACGCAGTATTTT. Residues: CASGYQRGGDTQYF. The chain combines TRBV9 with TRBJ2-3; 7 bases fit TRBD2. In germline, CDR1 is SGDLS, CDR2 YYNGEE. V was pared by 7 bases and J by 5 bases, with 10 bases of the junction left unmatched. The CDR3 covers 14 residues. Together with reference TRBV9 and TRBJ2-3, the CDR3 gives the full variable domain: DSGVTQTPKHLITATGQRVTLRCSPRSGDLSVYWYQQSLDQGLQFLIQYYNGEERAKGNILERFSAQQFPDLHSELNLSSLELGDSALYFCASGYQRGGDTQYFGPGTRLTVL.

The rearrangement joins TRBV21-1 to TRBJ1-6; the listed D gene, TRBD1, was not tested against the DNA. TRBV21-1 is a listed pseudogene. The CDR3 length is 17 residues. CDR3 amino acids: CASSKGVGTAVRSPLHF. CDR3 coding DNA: TGTGCCAGCAGCAAAGGCGTCGGGACAGCCGTCCGGTCACCCCTCCACTTT.

The chain couples TRBV19 to TRBJ1-1, with 10 positions matching TRBD1. The CDR3 contains 13 residues. Germline V gene sequence: CDR1 LNHDA, CDR2 SQIVND (reference sequence). The V and J ends lost 9 bases and 5 bases, in that order; junction bases with no gene match: 6. CDR3 residues: CASGQGERTEAFF. In DNA form, the CDR3 reads TGTGCCAGCGGACAGGGGGAGAGGACTGAAGCTTTCTTT.

The chain uses TRBV28 and TRBJ1-6, with D uncertain. CDR3 length: 13 amino acids. Between the trimmed V and J ends, which lost 6 bases and 13 bases, there was a span of 16 bases. Germline CDR1 is MDHEN and CDR2 is SYDVKM. For the CDR3, the DNA is TGTGCCAGCAGGTCTCCCGGCAGACCGCCCCTCCACTTT. Its protein is CASRSPGRPPLHF.

This chain joins TRBV3-1 (or the pseudogene TRBV3-2) and TRBJ2-7, with D tentatively TRBD1 or TRBD2 (5 bases each). Germline loops: CDR1 LGHDT, CDR2 YNNKEL (reference sequence). CDR3 size: 13 residues. Trimming took 4 bases from V and 4 from J, leaving 11 bases between them. In nucleotides, the CDR3 is TGTGCCAGCAGCCTTTTCGAGGGGTACGAGCAGTACTTC. Protein product: CASSLFEGYEQYF.

V usage is TRBV5-4 and J usage is TRBJ2-1; TRBD2 is a possible D gene (6 bases). The germline CDR1 and CDR2 sequences are SGHNT and YYREEE (reference sequence). This CDR3 has 18 amino acids. Between the trimmed V and J ends, which lost 1 base and 1 base, there was a span of 18 bases. CDR3 DNA sequence: TGTGCCAGCAGCTTGTCTGGGCGGGGTGCGCGATCCTACAATGAGCAGTTCTTC. Its translation: CASSLSGRGARSYNEQFF.

This clone was seen once. The chain is built from TRBV5-6 and TRBJ1-3; a possible D gene is TRBD1 (5 bases). V shed 6 bases and J shed 0 bases, with 13 bases lying between them. The CDR3 is 15 amino acids. The germline V gene encodes CDR1 SGHDT and CDR2 YYEEEE. The CDR3 nucleotides are TGTGCCAGCACTAGCGGGGCGAACTCTGGAAACACCATATATTTT. Amino acid sequence: CASTSGANSGNTIYF.

The chain recombines TRBV3-1 (or the pseudogene TRBV3-2) with TRBJ1-3; 7 nucleotides agree with TRBD1. Germline CDR1 is LGHDT and CDR2 is YNNKEL (reference sequence). J lost 5 bases, V lost 3 bases, and 7 bases had no gene match. CDR3 length: 15 residues. As DNA, the CDR3 is TGTGCCAGCAGCCAGGAAGGGGGCTTACGAAACACCATATATTTT. It translates to CASSQEGGLRNTIYF.

The chain employs TRBV25-1 and TRBJ1-5; D may be TRBD1 (6 bases). This CDR3 has 13 amino acids. Trimming cost V 8 bases and J 7 bases, with 15 bases left between them. Germline V CDR1 and CDR2: MGHDK, SYGVNS. The CDR3 DNA reads as TGTGCCAGCCACACAGGGCCGGGGCAGCCCCAGCATTTT. Translation gives CASHTGPGQPQHF.

The CDR3 loop is CASRDTLNQPQHF. The DNA for the CDR3 is TGTGCCAGTAGGGACACGCTCAATCAGCCCCAGCATTTT. This chain links TRBV19 with TRBJ1-5; possible D gene TRBD1, 5 bases. V was shortened by 6 bases and J by 3 bases, with 9 bases between the two germline ends. Germline CDR1 and CDR2: LNHDA and SQIVND (reference sequence). The CDR3 has 13 amino acids.

The V and J genes are TRBV6-2 or TRBV6-3 and TRBJ2-1, with D possibly being TRBD2 (5 bases). Between the trimmed V and J ends, which lost 1 base and 4 bases, there was a span of 8 bases. CDR1 is MNHEY and CDR2 is SVGEGT in the germline V gene. The CDR3 has 14 residues. The CDR3 protein is CASSYFSGYNEQFF. DNA for the CDR3: TGTGCCAGCAGTTACTTCTCGGGGTACAATGAGCAGTTCTTC.

The chain employs TRBV6-2 or TRBV6-3 and TRBJ2-7; weak D call: TRBD1 (5 bases). The germline CDR1 and CDR2 sequences are MNHEY and SVGEGT. Trimming removed 5 bases at V and 1 base at J, with 6 bases between. This CDR3 spans 12 amino acids. The CDR3 is CASSRQSYEQYF. Here the CDR3 DNA reads TGTGCCAGCAGTCGACAGTCCTACGAGCAGTACTTC.

This chain connects TRBV19 to TRBJ1-2; D is ambiguous. Germline V gene data show CDR1 as LNHDA and CDR2 as SQIVND (reference sequence). V lost 2 bases to trimming and J lost 6 bases, with 10 bases between them. The CDR3 totals 13 residues. The CDR3 here is CASSIPGPNGYTF. CDR3 DNA sequence: TGTGCCAGTAGTATACCAGGCCCCAATGGCTACACCTTC.

The rearrangement joins TRBV28 to TRBJ2-6; perhaps TRBD2 as D (5 bases). Trimming stripped 2 bases from V and 2 bases from J, with 10 bases between. The CDR3 length is 16 residues. The germline CDR1 and CDR2 sequences are MDHEN and SYDVKM. For the CDR3, the DNA is TGTGCCAGCAGTTTAATGCCGGGGACTGGGGCCAACGTCCTGACTTTC. It specifies CASSLMPGTGANVLTF. Looking up the rest from reference TRBV28 and TRBJ2-6 gives the full variable domain: DVKVTQSSRYLVKRTGEKVFLECVQDMDHENMFWYRQDPGLGLRLIYFSYDVKMKEKGDIPEGYSVSREKKERFSLILESASTNQTSMYLCASSLMPGTGANVLTFGAGSRLTVL.

The rearrangement uses TRBV7-9 and TRBJ2-5, with TRBD2 matching over 16 bases. The CDR3 is 17 residues long. The V and J ends lost 6 bases and 2 bases, in that order; junction bases with no gene match: 6. Germline V CDR1 and CDR2: SEHNR, FQNEAQ (reference sequence). Here the CDR3 reads CASRPGTSGGAQETQYF. CDR3 DNA sequence: TGTGCCAGCAGGCCTGGGACTAGCGGGGGGGCGCAAGAGACCCAGTACTTC.